This T cell receptor (beta chain) was documented in a study of prognosis after radiotherapy for stage I lung cancer. This clonotype was detected many times. Starting from genomic DNA, TCR beta CDR3 was amplified through two-round multiplex PCR. The first PCR round targeted every TRBV and TRBJ gene with specific primers. TCRdb re-derived calls from the multiplex PCR reads in MiXCR, one entry per CDR3 protein. The sample includes some 56,000 distinct CDR3 sequences, more than 20% of them seen just once. This sequence was found in a donor at least 50 years old with non-small cell lung cancer. This specimen consisted of PBMCs, obtained before or after stereotactic body radiation therapy (not recorded which).

The CDR3 coding sequence is TGTGCCAGCAGCATGGGGACAGGGGGGACTGAAGCTTTCTTT. It encodes CASSMGTGGTEAFF. The chain combines TRBV3-1 with TRBJ1-1, with 11 bases matching TRBD1. The CDR3 loop spans 14 amino acids. Germline V lookup: CDR1 LGHDT, CDR2 YNNKEL (reference sequence). V lost 5 bases and J lost 5; bases outside the gene matches: 4.